This record concerns one T cell receptor (beta chain) sequence. Its antigen is currently unknown. Extractions gave at least 5.5 micrograms of total RNA per sample. These data originate in a study of blood T cells in healthy people across ages. Findings and caveats of the study: Per million T cells, TCR beta diversity dropped about linearly as age rose. The percentage of naive T cells correlated strongly with TCR beta diversity.

Primers used in a second PCR of about 6 to 11 cycles were a sample-barcoded 5' primer and a J-beta primer mix. Researchers report that each sample yielded at least 3 million CDR3-containing paired-end reads. TCRdb processed the 5' RACE reads anew with MiXCR; each CDR3 protein has one entry. This sample has under 1,000,000 distinct CDR3 sequences, with roughly 46% found just once. This sequence was found in a man at least 80 years old in good health. Sample: blood.

DNA for the CDR3: TGCGCCAGCAGCTTGAACAGGGCCGGAGATACGCAGTATTTT. Amino acid sequence: CASSLNRAGDTQYF. The J gene is TRBJ2-3, the V gene TRBV5-1; maybe TRBD1 (6 bases). Germline assignment: CDR1 SGHRS and CDR2 YFSETQ. The CDR3 totals 14 residues. Trimming left V 1 base short and J 5 bases short, with 11 bases between.